Presented here are 32 T cell receptor beta chains from one specimen sequenced in a study of shared clonotypes between healthy human individuals. Naive CD8 cells, CD45RO-negative and positively selected for CCR7, excluded terminally differentiated effector memory CD45RA+ cells. Some clones are missing from TCRdb's copy, which holds only in-frame ones; the method was immunoSEQ multiplex PCR. The repertoire holds approximately 1.9 million clones, with around 95% as singletons. The specimen sequenced was naive CD8+ T cells from PBMCs. These receptors originate from a man between 18 and 29 years old in good health. Some clones in this sample may be carry-over from other donors' samples.

The chain joins TRBV7-8 to TRBJ1-2; a possible D gene is TRBD1 (6 bases). Trimming left V 0 bases short and J 0 bases short, with 14 bases between. CDR3 length: 17 amino acids. Germline V gene sequence: CDR1 SGHVS, CDR2 FQNEAQ. The CDR3 reads CASSLAPDRPANYGYTF. In DNA form, the CDR3 reads TGTGCCAGCAGCTTAGCGCCAGACAGGCCAGCTAACTATGGCTACACCTTC.

The chain employs TRBV2 and TRBJ1-2, with unresolved D. Deletions cut 6 bases from V and 4 bases from J, with 12 bases between. Germline V gives CDR1 SNHLY, CDR2 FYNNEI. CDR3 length: 13 amino acids. The CDR3 DNA reads TGTGCCAGCAGCTCCGTATCGGGCTATGGCTACACCTTC. It is translated as CASSSVSGYGYTF.

DNA for the CDR3: TGTGCCAGCAGCTTAAAGGGACAGGGACACTACGAGCAGTACTTC. Residues: CASSLKGQGHYEQYF. The chain couples TRBV13 to TRBJ2-7; 9 positions agree with TRBD1. The germline V gene encodes CDR1 PRHDT and CDR2 FYEKMQ (reference sequence). This CDR3 is 15 amino acids long. The V gene end was trimmed by 2 bases and the J gene end by 3 bases; junction bases not matched to a gene: 5.

The chain couples TRBV15 to TRBJ1-4, with 7 positions matching TRBD1. Trimming took 7 bases from V and 5 from J; bases not matched to a gene: 10. Germline V CDR1 and CDR2: LNHNV, YYDKDF (reference sequence). The CDR3 covers 15 residues. The chain's CDR3 is CATTPTGTANEKLFF. For the CDR3, the DNA is TGTGCCACCACCCCCACAGGGACAGCAAATGAAAAACTGTTTTTT.

The gene calls are TRBV7-2 and TRBJ2-7; D is possibly TRBD2 (6 bases). The CDR3 spans 16 residues. CDR1 is SGHTA and CDR2 is FQGNSA in the germline V gene. V was pared by 1 base and J by 4 bases, with 17 bases between. CDR3 nucleotide sequence: TGTGCCAGCAGCTTAGTCGTCTGGCGGGGCGATTACGAGCAGTACTTC. Its translation is CASSLVVWRGDYEQYF.

The chain links TRBV18 to TRBJ2-3, with a tentative D call TRBD2 (6 bases). The CDR3 loop spans 16 amino acids. CDR1 and CDR2 (germline): KGHSH, LQKENI. The ends were cut back, 0 bases at V and 4 bases at J, with 14 bases in the middle. DNA of the CDR3: TGTGCCAGCTCACCACCGGAGGGGCGAAGGTCAGATACGCAGTATTTT. The encoded protein is CASSPPEGRRSDTQYF.

The chain is built from TRBV9 and TRBJ2-7; possible D gene TRBD1, 6 bases. This CDR3 has 17 residues. Germline lookup yields CDR1 SGDLS and CDR2 YYNGEE. V was shortened by 2 bases and J by 5 bases, with 23 bases between the two germline ends. The DNA for the CDR3 is TGTGCCAGCAGCGTTAGTGACAGGTTCGATGGTGTCGACGAGCAGTACTTC. It encodes CASSVSDRFDGVDEQYF. Drawing the rest from reference TRBV9 and TRBJ2-7, the complete variable domain is DSGVTQTPKHLITATGQRVTLRCSPRSGDLSVYWYQQSLDQGLQFLIQYYNGEERAKGNILERFSAQQFPDLHSELNLSSLELGDSALYFCASSVSDRFDGVDEQYFGPGTRLTVT.

J is TRBJ2-3 and V is TRBV7-9, with D possibly matching TRBD1 (6 bases). Per germline, CDR1 SEHNR and CDR2 FQNEAQ (reference sequence). V shed 4 bases and J shed 2 bases, with 22 bases lying between them. CDR3 size: 18 residues. DNA for the CDR3: TGTGCCAGCAGCTCGCGACTTAGCCGGGACATCCCCACAGATACGCAGTATTTT. This sequence encodes CASSSRLSRDIPTDTQYF. Using reference TRBV7-9 and TRBJ2-3 for the parts outside the CDR3, the full variable domain is DTGVSQNPRHKITKRGQNVTFRCDPISEHNRLYWYRQTLGQGPEFLTYFQNEAQLEKSRLLSDRFSAERPKGSFSTLEIQRTEQGDSAMYLCASSSRLSRDIPTDTQYFGPGTRLTVL.

This clone came up once. The J gene is TRBJ2-7, the V gene TRBV27, with TRBD1 matching over 10 bases. The CDR3 length is 16 residues. Looked up from germline, CDR1 is MNHEY and CDR2 is SMNVEV (reference sequence). J lost 4 bases, V lost 4 bases, and 10 bases had no gene match. CDR3 DNA: TGTGCCAGCAGTTCCCTCGGGACAGGGGACCAATACGAGCAGTACTTC. Its translation: CASSSLGTGDQYEQYF.

This sequence joins TRBV7-8 and TRBJ2-5; the D gene is possibly TRBD2 (6 bases). Germline CDR1 SGHVS, CDR2 FQNEAQ. Deletions cut 3 bases from V and 5 bases from J, with 13 bases between. The CDR3 totals 14 residues. The CDR3 is CASSFNLREETQYF. The CDR3 DNA is TGTGCCAGCAGCTTTAACCTTCGGGAGGAGACCCAGTACTTC.

This chain links TRBV7-9 with TRBJ2-7, with 7 bases aligning to TRBD2. V was pared by 5 bases and J by 0 bases, with 10 bases of the junction left unmatched. The CDR3 has 16 amino acids. Germline CDR1 SEHNR, CDR2 FQNEAQ (reference sequence). CDR3: CASSRLLAESSYEQYF. CDR3 sequence (DNA): TGTGCCAGCAGCCGCCTCCTAGCGGAGAGCTCCTACGAGCAGTACTTC.

The chain couples TRBV5-1 to TRBJ2-3; unclear D gene. The CDR3 runs to 15 residues. Trimming left V 4 bases short and J 7 bases short, with 19 bases between. CDR1 and CDR2 (germline): SGHRS, YFSETQ. The CDR3 here is CASSLIVGTDNTQYF. The CDR3 DNA is TGCGCCAGCAGCCTGATTGTGGGAACTGATAATACGCAGTATTTT.

The rearrangement uses TRBV7-9 and TRBJ2-1; D remains unclear. The germline gives CDR1 SEHNR, CDR2 FQNEAQ (reference sequence). The length of the CDR3 is 12 residues. Trimming stripped 4 bases from V and 8 bases from J, with 9 bases between. The CDR3 reads CASSSAVDEQFF. The CDR3 DNA reads TGTGCCAGCAGCTCCGCGGTTGATGAGCAGTTCTTC. Based on the CDR3 plus reference TRBV7-9 and TRBJ2-1, the full variable domain is DTGVSQNPRHKITKRGQNVTFRCDPISEHNRLYWYRQTLGQGPEFLTYFQNEAQLEKSRLLSDRFSAERPKGSFSTLEIQRTEQGDSAMYLCASSSAVDEQFFGPGTRLTVL.

Here the CDR3 reads CASSVQGSGTEAFF. The CDR3 nucleotides read TGTGCCAGCAGCGTCCAAGGGAGTGGCACTGAAGCTTTCTTT. V is TRBV9 and J is TRBJ1-1; no definite D call. The CDR3 loop spans 14 amino acids. Germline V gene lookup returns CDR1 SGDLS and CDR2 YYNGEE. The V end lost 2 bases, the J end lost 4 bases, and 12 bases lay between the germline ends.

This sequence joins TRBV7-9 and TRBJ2-5, with 11 bases lining up with TRBD2. V trimming: 6 bases; J trimming: 1 base; junction bases outside the gene matches: 10. The CDR3 runs 17 residues. Germline CDR1 is SEHNR and CDR2 is FQNEAQ (reference sequence). CDR3 bases: TGTGCCAGCAGTCACCGGGTGGGGACTAGCGGCCAAGAGACCCAGTACTTC. This translates into CASSHRVGTSGQETQYF.

The chain couples TRBV9 to TRBJ2-3; possible D gene TRBD2, 6 bases. V lost 2 bases to trimming and J lost 2 bases, with 15 bases between them. CDR1 is SGDLS, CDR2 YYNGEE, per germline. The CDR3 consists of 16 residues. This CDR3 reads CASSVGTLHLTDTQYF. CDR3 bases: TGTGCCAGCAGCGTGGGGACTCTACACCTCACAGATACGCAGTATTTT.

The CDR3 reads CASGAWLATNEKLFF. The DNA of the CDR3 is TGTGCCAGCGGGGCCTGGCTTGCAACTAATGAAAAACTGTTTTTT. The V and J genes are TRBV5-5 and TRBJ1-4, with D tentatively TRBD1 (5 bases). The CDR3 is 15 residues long. Germline V gene sequence: CDR1 SGHKS, CDR2 YYEKEE (reference sequence). V lost 7 bases and J lost 0, with 13 bases in between.

The rearrangement links TRBV7-9 to TRBJ1-2, with 10 positions matching TRBD1. The CDR3 covers 15 residues. The V segment lost 11 bases and the J segment 5 bases; nucleotides outside the gene matches: 14. The germline V gene encodes CDR1 SEHNR and CDR2 FQNEAQ (reference sequence). In DNA, the CDR3 is TGTGCCGTTTGGGAACCGGGACAGGGGAAGTATGGCTACACCTTC. Its translation: CAVWEPGQGKYGYTF.

V usage is TRBV27 and J usage is TRBJ1-2; 9 bases fit TRBD1. The CDR3 covers 17 residues. The V segment lost 5 bases and the J segment 6 bases; nucleotides outside the gene matches: 16. Germline CDR1 MNHEY, CDR2 SMNVEV (reference sequence). The CDR3 reads CASSPPTLQGAPHGYTF. The CDR3 nucleotides read TGTGCCAGCAGTCCACCAACACTACAGGGGGCCCCCCATGGCTACACCTTC.

The genes are TRBV28 and TRBJ1-1; TRBD1 is a possible D gene (6 bases). The CDR3 covers 14 residues. V dropped 5 bases and J dropped 4 bases, with 14 bases sitting between them. Per germline, CDR1 MDHEN and CDR2 SYDVKM. CDR3: CASSDTGLPTEAFF. The CDR3 nucleotides read TGTGCCAGCAGTGATACAGGGTTACCCACTGAAGCTTTCTTT.

V and J are TRBV30 and TRBJ1-6; no clear D. Per the germline V gene, CDR1 is GTSNPN and CDR2 is SVGIG (reference sequence). Trimming removed 5 bases at V and 4 bases at J, with 6 bases between. CDR3 length: 12 amino acids. CDR3 amino acids: CAWLQYNSPLHF. In nucleotides, the CDR3 is TGTGCCTGGCTACAGTATAATTCACCCCTCCACTTT.

The gene calls are TRBV9 and TRBJ2-7, with 9 bases fitting TRBD1. J lost 3 bases, V lost 0 bases, and 4 bases had no gene match. Germline V CDR1 and CDR2: SGDLS, YYNGEE. The CDR3 length is 15 residues. The CDR3 is CASSVDGDRVYEQYF. The CDR3 DNA follows: TGTGCCAGCAGCGTAGATGGGGACAGGGTCTACGAGCAGTACTTC.

V is TRBV7-2 and J is TRBJ2-5, with TRBD1 matching 7 bases. CDR1 is SGHTA and CDR2 is FQGNSA in the germline V gene. This CDR3 region has 15 residues. V trimming: 3 bases; J trimming: 5 bases; junction bases outside the gene matches: 9. This chain's CDR3 is CASSLLRGSGETQYF. CDR3 sequence (DNA): TGTGCCAGCAGCTTGCTCAGGGGGAGTGGGGAGACCCAGTACTTC.

Points on this clone: This sample includes further DNA sequences coding for the same CDR3. The chain combines TRBV19 with TRBJ2-1, with D possibly being TRBD2 (5 bases). The CDR3 totals 15 residues. Trimming left V 3 bases short and J 4 bases short, with 13 bases between. Germline-derived CDR1 and CDR2 are LNHDA and SQIVND (reference sequence). CDR3 in amino acids: CASSIGLAEYNEQFF. DNA for the CDR3: TGTGCCAGTAGTATCGGCCTAGCAGAATACAATGAGCAGTTCTTC.

Details on this clone: The sample contains more than one DNA sequence encoding this CDR3. J is TRBJ2-7 and V is TRBV9; D not certain. Germline V gives CDR1 SGDLS, CDR2 YYNGEE. The ends were cut back, 0 bases at V and 3 bases at J, with 7 bases in the middle. The CDR3 is made up of 13 amino acids. The CDR3 DNA is TGTGCCAGCAGCGTAGGGCAGGACTACGAGCAGTACTTC. Protein: CASSVGQDYEQYF.

The chain combines TRBV15 with TRBJ2-5; 7 nucleotides align to TRBD1. Per germline, CDR1 LNHNV and CDR2 YYDKDF (reference sequence). V trimming: 5 bases; J trimming: 2 bases; junction bases outside the gene matches: 5. The CDR3 spans 14 residues. CDR3 DNA sequence: TGTGCCACCAGCGGGGGACAGCGTCAAGAGACCCAGTACTTC. It is translated as CATSGGQRQETQYF.

The rearrangement links TRBV30 to TRBJ2-2; 10 bases are shared with TRBD2. The CDR3 spans 16 residues. Unmatched junction bases numbered 9, after V lost 0 bases and J lost 8 bases. Germline CDR1 is GTSNPN and CDR2 is SVGIG (reference sequence). The chain's CDR3 is CAWSVLLAGVRGELFF. CDR3 DNA sequence: TGTGCCTGGAGTGTTCTGCTAGCGGGAGTAAGAGGGGAGCTGTTTTTT.

This clone was picked up one time. The genes are TRBV7-3 and TRBJ2-3; TRBD2 aligns across 11 bases. CDR1 is SGHTA and CDR2 is FQGTGA in the germline V gene. CDR3 length: 20 residues. The V gene end was trimmed by 2 bases and the J gene end by 1 base; junction bases not matched to a gene: 14. The CDR3 DNA is TGTGCCAGCAGCTTAGAAACTAGCGGGAGTTCCCCAGGGGGCACAGATACGCAGTATTTT. It translates to CASSLETSGSSPGGTDTQYF.

V usage is TRBV11-2 and J usage is TRBJ2-1; the match to TRBD2 covers 11 bases. The V gene end was trimmed by 5 bases and the J gene end by 7 bases; junction bases not matched to a gene: 16. This CDR3 region has 18 residues. From germline, CDR1 is SGHAT and CDR2 FQNNGV. CDR3 loop: CASSLGIAGGPNVNEQFF. CDR3 nucleotides: TGTGCCAGCAGCCTCGGTATAGCGGGAGGGCCCAACGTGAATGAGCAGTTCTTC.

This clone was counted once. The chain carries TRBV10-1 and TRBJ2-5; tentative D call: TRBD1 (6 bases). Gene TRBJ2-7 matches the end of the DNA better, so the J call may be wrong. CDR1 and CDR2 (germline): WNHNN, SYGVQD (reference sequence). The CDR3 contains 13 residues. The CDR3 coding sequence is TGCGCCAGCAGTGAGTCAGGGGGCTACGAGCAGTACTTC. It is translated as CASSESGGYEQYF.

V and J are TRBV5-8 and TRBJ2-3; 7 bases are shared with TRBD2. CDR1 and CDR2 (germline): SGHTS, YDEGEE. V shed 4 bases, J shed 0 bases, and the junction held 5 bases outside the gene matches. The CDR3 is 15 amino acids. The CDR3 here is CASSPLSGSTDTQYF. CDR3 coding DNA: TGTGCCAGCAGCCCCCTTAGCGGGAGCACAGATACGCAGTATTTT.

Points on this clone: Compared with germline, one end of the junction differs, possibly owing to a read error. The chain joins TRBV28 to TRBJ2-1; TRBD2 agrees at 13 bases. CDR3 length: 15 residues. Germline V gene data show CDR1 as MDHEN and CDR2 as SYDVKM. The CDR3 here is CASTLLAGGRNEQFF. CDR3 sequence (DNA): TGTGCCAGCACTTTACTAGCGGGAGGGAGAAATGAGCAGTTCTTC.